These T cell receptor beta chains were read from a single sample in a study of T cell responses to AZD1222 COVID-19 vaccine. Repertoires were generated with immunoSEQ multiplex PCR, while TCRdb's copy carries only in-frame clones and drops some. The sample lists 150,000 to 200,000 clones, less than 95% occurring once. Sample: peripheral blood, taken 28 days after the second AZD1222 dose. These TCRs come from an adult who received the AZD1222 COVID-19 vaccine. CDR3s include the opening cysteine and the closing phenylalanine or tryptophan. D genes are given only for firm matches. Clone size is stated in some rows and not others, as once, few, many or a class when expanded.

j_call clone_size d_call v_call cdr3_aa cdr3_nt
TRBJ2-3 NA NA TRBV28 CASTDSDTDTQYF TGTGCCAGCACCGATAGCGACACAGATACGCAGTATTTT
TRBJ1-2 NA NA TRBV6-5 CASSASKGHGYTF TGTGCCAGCAGCGCTTCGAAGGGGCATGGCTACACCTTC
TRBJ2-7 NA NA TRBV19 CASSTHEDRSYEQYF TGTGCCAGTAGTACTCATGAAGACAGGTCCTACGAGCAGTACTTC
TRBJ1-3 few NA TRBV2 CASSDRVSGNTIYF TGTGCCAGCAGTGACAGGGTATCTGGAAACACCATATATTTT
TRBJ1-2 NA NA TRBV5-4 CASSLGTVYGYTF TGTGCCAGCAGCTTGGGGACCGTCTATGGCTACACCTTC
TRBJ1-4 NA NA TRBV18 CASSRGANEKLFF TGTGCCAGCTCACGGGGGGCTAATGAAAAACTGTTTTTT
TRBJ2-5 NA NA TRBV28 CASSLFAPGPRKETQYF TGTGCCAGCAGTTTATTTGCCCCGGGCCCAAGAAAAGAGACCCAGTACTTC
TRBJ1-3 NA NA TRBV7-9 CASSLGFREGGNTIYF TGTGCCAGCAGCTTAGGGTTCAGAGAAGGTGGAAACACCATATATTTT
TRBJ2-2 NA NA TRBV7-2 CASSLFRVRGELFF TGTGCCAGCAGCTTATTTCGGGTACGCGGGGAGCTGTTTTTT
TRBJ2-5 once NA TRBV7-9 CASSLEKGRETQYF TGTGCCAGCAGCTTGGAGAAGGGGAGAGAGACCCAGTACTTC
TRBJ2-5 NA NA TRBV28 CASSGIGQSQETQYF TGTGCCAGCAGTGGGATCGGACAGTCCCAAGAGACCCAGTACTTC
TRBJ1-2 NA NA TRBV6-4 CASSEHSLNYGYTF TGTGCCAGCAGTGAGCACAGCCTTAACTATGGCTACACCTTC
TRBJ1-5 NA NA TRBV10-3 CAISGWVSNQPQHF TGTGCCATCAGTGGCTGGGTTAGCAATCAGCCCCAGCATTTT
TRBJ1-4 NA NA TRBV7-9 CASSLDRSTNEKLFF TGTGCCAGCAGCCTCGACAGGTCAACTAATGAAAAACTGTTTTTT
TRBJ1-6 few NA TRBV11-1 CASSLADSPLHF TGTGCCAGCAGCTTAGCTGACTCACCCCTCCACTTT
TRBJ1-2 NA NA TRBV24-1 CATSGSTYGYTF TGTGCCACCAGTGGAAGCACGTATGGCTACACCTTC
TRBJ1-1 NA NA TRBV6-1 CASSEALRVLEAFF TGTGCCAGCAGTGAAGCGCTTCGAGTTCTAGAAGCTTTCTTT
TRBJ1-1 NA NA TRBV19 CASSMGTGQTNTEAFF TGTGCCAGTAGTATGGGGACTGGACAGACGAACACTGAAGCTTTCTTT
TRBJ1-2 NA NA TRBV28 CASSLIGGVYGYTF TGTGCCAGCAGTTTGATAGGAGGGGTCTATGGCTACACCTTC
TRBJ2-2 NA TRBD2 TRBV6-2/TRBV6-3 CASSYIGLAGGTGELFF TGTGCCAGCAGTTATATCGGACTAGCGGGAGGCACCGGGGAGCTGTTTTTT
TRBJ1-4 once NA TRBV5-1 CASSGTGGQVEKLFF TGCGCCAGCAGCGGGACCGGGGGGCAGGTAGAAAAACTGTTTTTT
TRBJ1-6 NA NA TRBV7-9 CASSLGGLNNSPLHF TGTGCCAGCAGCTTAGGGGGGCTCAATAATTCACCCCTCCACTTT
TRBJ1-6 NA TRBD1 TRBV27 CASSSDRGPNNSPLHF TGTGCCAGCAGTTCAGACAGGGGCCCGAATAATTCACCCCTCCACTTT
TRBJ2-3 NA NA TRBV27 CASSLSGTDTQYF TGTGCCAGCAGTTTGTCCGGCACAGATACGCAGTATTTT